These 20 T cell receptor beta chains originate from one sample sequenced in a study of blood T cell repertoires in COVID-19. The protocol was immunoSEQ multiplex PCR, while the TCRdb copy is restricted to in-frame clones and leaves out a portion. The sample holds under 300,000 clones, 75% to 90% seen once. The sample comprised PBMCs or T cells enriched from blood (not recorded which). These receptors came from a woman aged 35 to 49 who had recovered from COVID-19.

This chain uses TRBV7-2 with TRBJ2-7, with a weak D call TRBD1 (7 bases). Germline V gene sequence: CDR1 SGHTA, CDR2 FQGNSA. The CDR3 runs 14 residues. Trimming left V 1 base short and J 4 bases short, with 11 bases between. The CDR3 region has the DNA TGTGCCAGCAGCTTAGTGCGGGACAGTTACGAGCAGTACTTC. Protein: CASSLVRDSYEQYF.

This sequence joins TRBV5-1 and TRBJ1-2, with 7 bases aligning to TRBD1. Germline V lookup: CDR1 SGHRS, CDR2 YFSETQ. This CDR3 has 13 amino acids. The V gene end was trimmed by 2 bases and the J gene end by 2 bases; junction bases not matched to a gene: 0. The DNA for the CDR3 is TGCGCCAGCAGCTTACAGGGGAACTATGGCTACACCTTC. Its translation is CASSLQGNYGYTF.

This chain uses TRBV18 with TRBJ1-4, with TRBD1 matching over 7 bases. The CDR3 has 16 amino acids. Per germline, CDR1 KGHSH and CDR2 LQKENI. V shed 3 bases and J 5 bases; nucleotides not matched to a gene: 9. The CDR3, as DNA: TGTGCCAGCTCACCCCAGAGGGACAGCCGAAATGAAAAACTGTTTTTT. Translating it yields CASSPQRDSRNEKLFF.

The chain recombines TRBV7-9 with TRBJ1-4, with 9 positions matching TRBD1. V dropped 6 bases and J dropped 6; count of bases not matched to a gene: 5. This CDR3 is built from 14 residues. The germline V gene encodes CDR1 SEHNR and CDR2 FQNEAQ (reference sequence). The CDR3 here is CASSLQGADEKLFF. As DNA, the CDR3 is TGTGCCAGCAGTTTACAGGGGGCAGATGAAAAACTGTTTTTT.

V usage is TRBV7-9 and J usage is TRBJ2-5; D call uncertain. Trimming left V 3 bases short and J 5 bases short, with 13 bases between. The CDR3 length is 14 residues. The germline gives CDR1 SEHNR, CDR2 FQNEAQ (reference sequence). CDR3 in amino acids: CASSLNSLRETQYF. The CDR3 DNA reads TGTGCCAGCAGCTTGAATAGTTTGAGGGAGACCCAGTACTTC.

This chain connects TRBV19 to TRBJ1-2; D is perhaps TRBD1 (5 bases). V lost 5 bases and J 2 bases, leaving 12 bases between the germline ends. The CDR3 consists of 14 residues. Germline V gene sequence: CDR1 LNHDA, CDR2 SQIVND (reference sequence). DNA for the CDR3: TGTGCCAGTAGTCCCAGACAGAGCAACTATGGCTACACCTTC. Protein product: CASSPRQSNYGYTF. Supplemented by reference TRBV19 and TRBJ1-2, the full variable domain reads DGGITQSPKYLFRKEGQNVTLSCEQNLNHDAMYWYRQDPGQGLRLIYYSQIVNDFQKGDIAEGYSVSREKKESFPLTVTSAQKNPTAFYLCASSPRQSNYGYTFGSGTRLTVV.

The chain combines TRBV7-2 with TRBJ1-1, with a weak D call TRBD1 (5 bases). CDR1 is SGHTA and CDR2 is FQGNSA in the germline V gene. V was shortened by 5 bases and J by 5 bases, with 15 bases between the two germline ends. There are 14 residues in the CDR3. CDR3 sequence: CASSRAGGRTEAFF. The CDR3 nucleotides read TGTGCCAGCAGCCGTGCCGGGGGACGGACTGAAGCTTTCTTT.

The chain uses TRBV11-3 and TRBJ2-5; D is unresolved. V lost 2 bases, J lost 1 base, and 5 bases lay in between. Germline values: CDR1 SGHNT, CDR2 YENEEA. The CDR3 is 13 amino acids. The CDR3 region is CASSLSSQETQYF. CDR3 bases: TGTGCCAGCAGCTTATCCTCCCAAGAGACCCAGTACTTC. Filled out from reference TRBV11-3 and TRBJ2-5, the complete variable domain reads EAGVVQSPRYKIIEKKQPVAFWCNPISGHNTLYWYLQNLGQGPELLIRYENEEAVDDSQLPKDRFSAERLKGVDSTLKIQPAELGDSAVYLCASSLSSQETQYFGPGTRLLVL.

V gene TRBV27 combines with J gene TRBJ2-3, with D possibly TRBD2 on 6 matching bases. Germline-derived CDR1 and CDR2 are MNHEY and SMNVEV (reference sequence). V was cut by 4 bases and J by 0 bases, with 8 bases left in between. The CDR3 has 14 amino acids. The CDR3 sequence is CASSWSGSTDTQYF. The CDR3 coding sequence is TGTGCCAGCAGTTGGAGCGGGAGCACAGATACGCAGTATTTT.

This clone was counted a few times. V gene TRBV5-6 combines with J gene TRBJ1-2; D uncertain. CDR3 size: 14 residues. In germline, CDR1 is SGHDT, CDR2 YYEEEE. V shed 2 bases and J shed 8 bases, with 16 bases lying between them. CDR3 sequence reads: CASSFFEAFRGYTF. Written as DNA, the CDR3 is TGTGCCAGCAGCTTTTTCGAGGCTTTCCGGGGCTACACCTTC.

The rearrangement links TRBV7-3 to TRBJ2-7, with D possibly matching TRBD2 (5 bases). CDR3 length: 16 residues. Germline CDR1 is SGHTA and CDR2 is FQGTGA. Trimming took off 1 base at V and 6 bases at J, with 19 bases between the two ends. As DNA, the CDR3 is TGTGCCAGCAGCTTAAACTTGGACTTGTTTTTTATCGAGCAGTACTTC. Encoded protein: CASSLNLDLFFIEQYF.

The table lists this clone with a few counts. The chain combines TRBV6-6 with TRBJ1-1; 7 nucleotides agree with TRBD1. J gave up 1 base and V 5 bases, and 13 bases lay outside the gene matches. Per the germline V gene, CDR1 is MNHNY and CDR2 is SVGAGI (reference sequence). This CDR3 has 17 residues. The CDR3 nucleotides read TGTGCCAGCAGTCCCCGCATGACAGGGTGGAGGAACACTGAAGCTTTCTTT. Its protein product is CASSPRMTGWRNTEAFF.

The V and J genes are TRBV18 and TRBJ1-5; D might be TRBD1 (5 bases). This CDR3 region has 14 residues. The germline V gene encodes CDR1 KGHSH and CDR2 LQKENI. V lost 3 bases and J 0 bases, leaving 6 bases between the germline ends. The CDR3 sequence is CASSPTDSNQPQHF. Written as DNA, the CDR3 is TGTGCCAGCTCACCGACAGATAGCAATCAGCCCCAGCATTTT.

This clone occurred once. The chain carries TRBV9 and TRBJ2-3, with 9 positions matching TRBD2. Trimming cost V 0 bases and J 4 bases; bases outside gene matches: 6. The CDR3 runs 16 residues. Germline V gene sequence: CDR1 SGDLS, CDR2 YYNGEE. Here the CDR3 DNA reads TGTGCCAGCAGCGTAGCAAGCGGGGGGATGGCAGATACGCAGTATTTT. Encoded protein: CASSVASGGMADTQYF.

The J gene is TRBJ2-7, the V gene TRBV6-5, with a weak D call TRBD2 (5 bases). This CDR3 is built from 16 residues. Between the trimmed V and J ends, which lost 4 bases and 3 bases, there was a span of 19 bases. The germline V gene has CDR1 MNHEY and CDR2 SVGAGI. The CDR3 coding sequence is TGTGCCAGCAGTTCGCGCGGCGCCGGAGGTCTCTACGAGCAGTACTTC. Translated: CASSSRGAGGLYEQYF.

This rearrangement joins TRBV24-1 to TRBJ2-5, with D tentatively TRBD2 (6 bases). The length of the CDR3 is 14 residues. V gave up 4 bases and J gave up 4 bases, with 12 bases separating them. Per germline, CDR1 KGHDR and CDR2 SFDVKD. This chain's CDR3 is CATSDGTPGETQYF. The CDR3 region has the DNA TGTGCCACCAGTGACGGGACTCCAGGAGAGACCCAGTACTTC.

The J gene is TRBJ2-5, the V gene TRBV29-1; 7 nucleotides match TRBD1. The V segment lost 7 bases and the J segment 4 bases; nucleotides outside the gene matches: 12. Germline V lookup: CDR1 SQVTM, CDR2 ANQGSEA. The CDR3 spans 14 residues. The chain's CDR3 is CSGMTGNRGETQYF. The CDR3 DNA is TGCAGCGGGATGACAGGGAATCGGGGAGAGACCCAGTACTTC.

CDR3 in amino acids: CSVRGRAKDTQYF. The DNA of the CDR3 is TGCAGCGTTCGCGGGAGGGCCAAAGATACGCAGTATTTT. V gene TRBV29-1 combines with J gene TRBJ2-3; TRBD2 matches 9 bases. J lost 5 bases, V lost 5 bases, and 5 bases had no gene match. Germline CDR1 SQVTM, CDR2 ANQGSEA. The CDR3 has 13 amino acids.

CDR3 in amino acids: CATSDPGTGADTQYF. For the CDR3, the DNA is TGTGCCACCAGTGACCCCGGGACAGGGGCAGATACGCAGTATTTT. This rearrangement joins TRBV24-1 to TRBJ2-3, with 10 bases that match TRBD1. This CDR3 has 15 amino acids. Germline CDR1 and CDR2: KGHDR and SFDVKD. V was pared by 4 bases and J by 4 bases, with 4 bases of the junction left unmatched.

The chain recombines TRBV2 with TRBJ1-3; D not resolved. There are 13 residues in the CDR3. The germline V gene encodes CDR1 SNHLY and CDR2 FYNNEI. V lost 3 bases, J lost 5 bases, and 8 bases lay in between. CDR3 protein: CASSDRSRNTIYF. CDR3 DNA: TGTGCCAGCAGTGACAGGTCGCGAAACACCATATATTTT.